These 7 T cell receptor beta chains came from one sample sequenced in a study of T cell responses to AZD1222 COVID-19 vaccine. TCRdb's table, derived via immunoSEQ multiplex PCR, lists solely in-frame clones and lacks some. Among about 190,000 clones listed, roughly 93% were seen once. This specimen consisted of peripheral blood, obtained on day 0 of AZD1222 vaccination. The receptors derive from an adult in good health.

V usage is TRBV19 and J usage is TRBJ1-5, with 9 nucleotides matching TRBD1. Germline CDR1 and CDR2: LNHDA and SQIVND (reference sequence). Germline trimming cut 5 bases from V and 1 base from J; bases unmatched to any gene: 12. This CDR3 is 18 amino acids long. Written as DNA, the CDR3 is TGTGCCAGTAGTTTGAGGACAGGGGCCGCGTTAAGCAATCAGCCCCAGCATTTT. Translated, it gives CASSLRTGAALSNQPQHF.

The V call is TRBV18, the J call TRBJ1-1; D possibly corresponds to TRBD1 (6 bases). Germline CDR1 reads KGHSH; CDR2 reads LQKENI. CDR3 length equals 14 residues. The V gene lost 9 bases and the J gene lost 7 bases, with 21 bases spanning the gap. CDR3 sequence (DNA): TGTGCCAGTTTCGGGGGCCCCAAGTCGGTTGAAGCTTTCTTT. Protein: CASFGGPKSVEAFF.

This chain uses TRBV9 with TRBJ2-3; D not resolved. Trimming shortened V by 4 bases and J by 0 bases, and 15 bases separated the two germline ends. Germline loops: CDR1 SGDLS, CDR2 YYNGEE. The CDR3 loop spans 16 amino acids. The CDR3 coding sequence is TGTGCCAGCAGCAAGCGACGGTGGCCTAGCACAGATACGCAGTATTTT. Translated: CASSKRRWPSTDTQYF.

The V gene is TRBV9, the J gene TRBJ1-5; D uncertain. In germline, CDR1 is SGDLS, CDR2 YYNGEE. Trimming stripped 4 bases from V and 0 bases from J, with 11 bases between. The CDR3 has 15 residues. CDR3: CASSPSGRSNQPQHF. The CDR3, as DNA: TGTGCCAGCAGCCCTAGCGGCCGTAGCAATCAGCCCCAGCATTTT.

The CDR3 DNA reads TGTGCCAGCAGCTCAGAAGCAGTAGCGGGGAGCACAGATACGCAGTATTTT. Its protein product is CASSSEAVAGSTDTQYF. V gene TRBV7-2 combines with J gene TRBJ2-3; 8 bases are a match to TRBD2. V trimming: 4 bases; J trimming: 0 bases; junction bases outside the gene matches: 9. CDR3 size: 17 residues. Germline loops: CDR1 SGHTA, CDR2 FQGNSA.

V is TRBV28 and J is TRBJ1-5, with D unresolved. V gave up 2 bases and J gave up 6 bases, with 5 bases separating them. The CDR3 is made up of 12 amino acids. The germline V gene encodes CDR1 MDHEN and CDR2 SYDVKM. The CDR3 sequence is CASSLVGQPQHF. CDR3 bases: TGTGCCAGCAGTTTAGTCGGTCAGCCCCAGCATTTT.

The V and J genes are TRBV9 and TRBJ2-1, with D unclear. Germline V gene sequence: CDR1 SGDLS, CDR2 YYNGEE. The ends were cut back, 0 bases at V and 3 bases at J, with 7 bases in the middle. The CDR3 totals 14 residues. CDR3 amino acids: CASSVEAVYNEQFF. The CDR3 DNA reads TGTGCCAGCAGCGTAGAGGCAGTCTACAATGAGCAGTTCTTC.